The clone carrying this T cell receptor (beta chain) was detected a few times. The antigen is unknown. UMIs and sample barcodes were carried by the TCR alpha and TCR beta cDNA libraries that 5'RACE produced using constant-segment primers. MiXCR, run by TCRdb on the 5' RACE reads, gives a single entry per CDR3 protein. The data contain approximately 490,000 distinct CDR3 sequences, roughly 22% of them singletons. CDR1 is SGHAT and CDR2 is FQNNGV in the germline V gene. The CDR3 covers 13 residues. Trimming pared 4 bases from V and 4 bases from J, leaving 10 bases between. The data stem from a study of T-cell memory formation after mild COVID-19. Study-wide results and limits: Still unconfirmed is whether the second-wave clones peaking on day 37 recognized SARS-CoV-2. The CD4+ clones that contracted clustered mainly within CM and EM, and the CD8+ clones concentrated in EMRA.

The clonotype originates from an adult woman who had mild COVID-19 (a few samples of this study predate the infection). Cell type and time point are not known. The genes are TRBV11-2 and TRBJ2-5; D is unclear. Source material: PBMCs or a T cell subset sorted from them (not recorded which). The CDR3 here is CASSSVLGETQYF. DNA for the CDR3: TGTGCCAGCAGCTCCGTCCTGGGAGAGACCCAGTACTTC.